The 6 T cell receptor beta chains below were found in one sample sequenced in a study of OX40 agonist ivuxolimab in advanced cancers. Generated by immunoSEQ multiplex PCR, the TCRdb table keeps only in-frame clones and is missing some. The table lists 60,000 to 95,000 clones, around 83% of them singletons. Sequenced material: CD4+ or CD8+ T cells sorted from blood, taken in a trial of the OX40 agonist ivuxolimab. These receptors all come from an adult with an advanced solid tumor such as melanoma, head and neck, liver or kidney cancer.

The CDR3 loop is CASSLDRGTEQYF. The CDR3 DNA reads TGTGCCAGCAGCCTGGACAGGGGAACCGAGCAGTACTTC. The chain combines TRBV16 with TRBJ2-7; TRBD1 agrees at 9 bases. J was trimmed by 6 bases and V by 4 bases; bases with no gene match: 4. The CDR3 runs to 13 residues. Germline values: CDR1 KGHSY, CDR2 FQNENV.

The chain combines TRBV6-5 with TRBJ1-1; maybe TRBD1 (5 bases). This CDR3 is 11 amino acids long. Germline values: CDR1 MNHEY, CDR2 SVGAGI. V lost 9 bases and J 3 bases, leaving 8 bases between the germline ends. The CDR3 loop reads CASRGDTEAFF. DNA for the CDR3: TGTGCCAGTAGAGGGGACACTGAAGCTTTCTTT.

The chain carries TRBV7-9 and TRBJ2-7; 14 bases fit TRBD2. This CDR3 has 17 amino acids. Trimming cost V 5 bases and J 5 bases; bases outside gene matches: 11. Germline V gene lookup returns CDR1 SEHNR and CDR2 FQNEAQ (reference sequence). The CDR3 reads CASSQALGLAGGDEQYF. The DNA for the CDR3 is TGTGCCAGCAGCCAAGCGCTAGGACTAGCGGGAGGAGACGAGCAGTACTTC. The full variable domain, in which reference TRBV7-9 and TRBJ2-7 provide the parts outside the CDR3, is DTGVSQNPRHKITKRGQNVTFRCDPISEHNRLYWYRQTLGQGPEFLTYFQNEAQLEKSRLLSDRFSAERPKGSFSTLEIQRTEQGDSAMYLCASSQALGLAGGDEQYFGPGTRLTVT.

CDR3: CASSLGGPTGNYGYTF. CDR3 in DNA: TGTGCCAGCAGCTTGGGGGGACCCACAGGGAACTATGGCTACACCTTC. The rearrangement joins TRBV5-6 to TRBJ1-2; perhaps TRBD1 as D (6 bases). The CDR3 length is 16 residues. V was trimmed by 0 bases and J by 2 bases, leaving 14 bases between them. Germline V CDR1 and CDR2: SGHDT, YYEEEE.

CDR3: CASSVNRGYLVTTQYF. The CDR3 nucleotides are TGTGCCAGCAGTGTAAACAGGGGATACCTAGTGACGACCCAGTACTTC. This sequence joins TRBV6-1 and TRBJ2-5; 7 nucleotides match TRBD1. V gave up 4 bases and J gave up 7 bases; unmatched junction bases: 15. Per germline, CDR1 MNHNS and CDR2 SASEGT. The CDR3 is 16 amino acids.

The rearrangement joins TRBV27 to TRBJ2-3; D might be TRBD1 or TRBD2, each matching 5 bases. The germline V gene encodes CDR1 MNHEY and CDR2 SMNVEV (reference sequence). CDR3 size: 15 residues. Trimming took 0 bases from V and 0 from J, leaving 7 bases between them. CDR3 in amino acids: CASSLSWDSTDTQYF. The CDR3 DNA sequence: TGTGCCAGCAGTTTATCATGGGACAGCACAGATACGCAGTATTTT.